The present entry profiles one TCR beta chain with its context. The assay was immunoSEQ multiplex PCR, and TCRdb's table has in-frame clones only and misses some. The table lists approximately 200,000 clones, around 82% of them singletons. The age range of participants was 18 to 89 years, with residence in roughly 25 US areas. Recovered status applied to Cohort 3 donors who had two consecutive negative PCRs. It also applied to those with clearance or with symptom resolution. This sample was included in a study of blood T cell repertoires in COVID-19. In the study overall: Specimens from acute and convalescent COVID-19 originated in the United States, Italy and Spain. The cDNA or gDNA used as material had been derived from T cells, B-cell-depleted T cells, or PBMCs.

V was clipped by 6 bases and J by 7 bases; unmatched bases: 14. The CDR3 is 15 residues long. Germline assignment: CDR1 LNHDA and CDR2 SQIVND (reference sequence). Sequencing used PBMCs or T cells enriched from blood (not recorded which). This sequence originates from a man aged 35 to 55 who had recovered from COVID-19. The chain combines TRBV19 with TRBJ1-2, with TRBD1 identical over 7 bases. This CDR3 reads CASSHQGVLISGYTF. The CDR3 nucleotides read TGTGCCAGTAGCCACCAGGGGGTTTTGATATCTGGCTACACCTTC.